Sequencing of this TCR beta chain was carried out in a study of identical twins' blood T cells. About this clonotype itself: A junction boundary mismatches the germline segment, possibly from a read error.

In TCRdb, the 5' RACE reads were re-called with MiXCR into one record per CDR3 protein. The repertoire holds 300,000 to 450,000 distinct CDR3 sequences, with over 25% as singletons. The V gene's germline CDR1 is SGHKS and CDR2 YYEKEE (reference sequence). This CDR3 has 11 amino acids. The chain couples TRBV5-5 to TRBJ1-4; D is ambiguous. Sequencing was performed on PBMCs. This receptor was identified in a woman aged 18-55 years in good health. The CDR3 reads CASSFGPVIHF. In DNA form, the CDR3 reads TGTGCCAGCAGCTTCGGGCCGGTGATTCATTTT.